These 30 T cell receptor beta chains share one sample of origin, sequenced in a study of OX40 agonist ivuxolimab in advanced cancers. Sequenced by immunoSEQ multiplex PCR; TCRdb stores in-frame clones only, minus some. Here the sample spans about 80,000 clones, about four fifths being singletons. The source material was CD4+ or CD8+ T cells sorted from blood, sampled in a trial of the OX40 agonist ivuxolimab. These receptors were collected from an adult with an advanced solid tumor such as melanoma, head and neck, liver or kidney cancer.

This chain connects TRBV18 to TRBJ2-5; the D is unclear. CDR3 length: 13 amino acids. V was clipped by 2 bases and J by 6 bases, with 10 bases between them. Germline assignment: CDR1 KGHSH and CDR2 LQKENI. CDR3 sequence: CASSPGSQKTQYF. In DNA, the CDR3 is TGTGCCAGCTCACCAGGTTCGCAGAAGACCCAGTACTTC.

This chain uses TRBV10-2 with TRBJ1-2; D unresolved. CDR3 length equals 13 residues. From germline, CDR1 is WSHSY and CDR2 SAAADI. V lost 6 bases to trimming and J lost 8 bases, with 16 bases between them. The CDR3 loop is CASRAAQAGGYTF. The CDR3, as DNA: TGCGCCAGCAGAGCCGCTCAGGCGGGCGGCTACACCTTC.

The rearrangement joins TRBV6-5 to TRBJ2-7; D gene unclear. Trimming cost V 4 bases and J 6 bases, with 16 bases left between them. The CDR3 is 14 amino acids. Germline loops: CDR1 MNHEY, CDR2 SVGAGI. CDR3 sequence (DNA): TGTGCCAGCAGTTCGTCGAGTGGGTTTGGCGAGCAGTACTTC. Its protein product is CASSSSSGFGEQYF.

This chain connects TRBV11-3 to TRBJ2-7, with 7 bases that match TRBD1. The CDR3 is made up of 15 amino acids. Per germline, CDR1 SGHNT and CDR2 YENEEA. The J segment lost 5 bases and the V segment lost 1 base, leaving 8 bases of the junction unmatched. The CDR3 coding sequence is TGTGCCAGCAGCTTAGGGGTCAGGGGGATGAACGAGCAGTACTTC. Translated, it gives CASSLGVRGMNEQYF.

This clone was counted a few times. The chain uses TRBV10-1 and TRBJ1-5, with 11 bases identical to TRBD1. Germline V gives CDR1 WNHNN, CDR2 SYGVQD (reference sequence). Germline trimming cut 6 bases from V and 6 bases from J; bases unmatched to any gene: 7. The CDR3 sequence is 15 residues long. CDR3 protein: CASSRDRGSGQPQHF. The DNA for the CDR3 is TGCGCCAGCAGCCGGGACAGGGGGTCGGGTCAGCCCCAGCATTTT.

The rearrangement joins TRBV28 to TRBJ1-1; maybe TRBD1 (6 bases). This CDR3 spans 13 amino acids. The V gene lost 10 bases and the J gene lost 2 bases, with 14 bases spanning the gap. The germline CDR1 and CDR2 sequences are MDHEN and SYDVKM. The CDR3 is CAIFRTDNTEAFF. The CDR3 DNA reads as TGTGCCATATTCAGGACAGACAACACTGAAGCTTTCTTT.

The chain uses TRBV19 and TRBJ2-3; no definite D call. Looked up from germline, CDR1 is LNHDA and CDR2 is SQIVND (reference sequence). The CDR3 consists of 14 residues. Between the trimmed V and J ends, which lost 3 bases and 0 bases, there was a span of 7 bases. CDR3 in amino acids: CASSITASTDTQYF. The CDR3 nucleotides read TGTGCCAGTAGTATCACAGCTAGCACAGATACGCAGTATTTT.

The chain carries TRBV5-1 and TRBJ2-3; D not resolved. CDR3 length: 14 amino acids. Trimming took off 0 bases at V and 7 bases at J, with 12 bases between the two ends. Germline values: CDR1 SGHRS, CDR2 YFSETQ. The CDR3 DNA reads as TGCGCCAGCAGCTTGGAAGGTCGAGAGAATACGCAGTATTTT. Translated: CASSLEGRENTQYF.

This rearrangement joins TRBV2 to TRBJ1-5, with D unclear. The V gene lost 0 bases and the J gene lost 7 bases, with 13 bases spanning the gap. The CDR3 is 15 amino acids. Per the germline V gene, CDR1 is SNHLY and CDR2 is FYNNEI. As DNA, the CDR3 is TGTGCCAGCAGTGAAGCGCTTCGGAGTTTGCAGCCCCAGCATTTT. This encodes CASSEALRSLQPQHF.

V gene TRBV7-8 combines with J gene TRBJ2-1; TRBD2 matches 7 bases. Per germline, CDR1 SGHVS and CDR2 FQNEAQ. This CDR3 has 16 residues. V lost 5 bases and J lost 4; bases outside the gene matches: 11. CDR3 nucleotides: TGTGCCAGCAGCCTTCAATCACTAGCGACTTACAATGAGCAGTTCTTC. Amino acids: CASSLQSLATYNEQFF.

A single count supports this clone. The CDR3 DNA is TGTGCCAGTAGTATGGGGACTAGCGGCTTCTACGAGCAGTACTTC. As protein: CASSMGTSGFYEQYF. This chain joins TRBV19 and TRBJ2-7; 11 positions match TRBD2. The CDR3 extends over 15 amino acids. The germline V gene has CDR1 LNHDA and CDR2 SQIVND (reference sequence). V dropped 3 bases and J dropped 3; count of bases not matched to a gene: 4.

V gene TRBV5-1 combines with J gene TRBJ2-5; no reliable D call. The germline gives CDR1 SGHRS, CDR2 YFSETQ. The CDR3 loop spans 16 amino acids. V shed 0 bases and J shed 0 bases, with 12 bases lying between them. In DNA form, the CDR3 reads TGCGCCAGCAGCTTGGCACCGGAGACACACCAAGAGACCCAGTACTTC. Its protein is CASSLAPETHQETQYF.

Comments on this clone: The sample holds other DNA sequences that translate to the same CDR3. The rearrangement joins TRBV5-1 to TRBJ2-2; 8 positions match TRBD2. Germline trimming cut 7 bases from V and 5 bases from J; bases unmatched to any gene: 1. Germline CDR1 reads SGHRS; CDR2 reads YFSETQ. The CDR3 covers 12 residues. This CDR3 reads CASRGGTGELFF. The DNA for the CDR3 is TGCGCCAGCCGGGGGGGAACCGGGGAGCTGTTTTTT.

The chain combines TRBV10-3 with TRBJ2-3, with no clear D. The CDR3 length is 12 residues. Trimming removed 6 bases from V and 2 bases from J, with 6 bases in between. Germline lookup yields CDR1 ENHRY and CDR2 SYGVKD. The CDR3 sequence is CAISDTTDTQYF. CDR3 coding DNA: TGTGCCATCAGCGACACCACAGATACGCAGTATTTT.

The V call is TRBV7-6, the J call TRBJ1-2; TRBD1 matches 7 bases. V lost 8 bases and J lost 3; bases outside the gene matches: 6. Germline loops: CDR1 SGHVS, CDR2 FNYEAQ. This CDR3 region has 13 residues. DNA of the CDR3: TGTGCCAGCGGGAGGGGGCAGGACTATGGCTACACCTTC. Translating gives CASGRGQDYGYTF.

This clone came up once. The chain is built from TRBV28 and TRBJ1-1, with D tentatively TRBD1 (5 bases). V was trimmed by 4 bases and J by 4 bases, leaving 13 bases between them. The CDR3 is 14 amino acids. Germline V gene data show CDR1 as MDHEN and CDR2 as SYDVKM. This chain's CDR3 is CASSSPGTVTEAFF. CDR3 sequence (DNA): TGTGCCAGCAGTTCTCCCGGGACTGTCACTGAAGCTTTCTTT.

This clone showed up just once. V and J are TRBV30 and TRBJ2-3; TRBD1 is a possible D gene (6 bases). This CDR3 comprises 14 residues. Trimming took off 1 base at V and 0 bases at J, with 8 bases between the two ends. Germline V gene lookup returns CDR1 GTSNPN and CDR2 SVGIG (reference sequence). CDR3 sequence: CAWSGGPSTDTQYF. Here the CDR3 DNA reads TGTGCCTGGAGTGGGGGGCCGAGCACAGATACGCAGTATTTT.

About this clone: The junction does not match germline at one end; this may be a read error. V gene TRBV14 combines with J gene TRBJ1-2, with unresolved D. Germline V gene sequence: CDR1 SGHDN, CDR2 FVKESK. The CDR3 spans 13 residues. CDR3 nucleotides: TGTGCCAGCACCCAATCAGCTAACTATGGCTACACCTTC. This sequence encodes CASTQSANYGYTF. The full variable domain, rest sourced from reference TRBV14 and TRBJ1-2, is EAGVTQFPSHSVIEKGQTVTLRCDPISGHDNLYWYRRVMGKEIKFLLHFVKESKQDESGMPNNRFLAERTGGTYSTLKVQPAELEDSGVYFCASTQSANYGYTFGSGTRLTVV.

The J gene is TRBJ2-3, the V gene TRBV9, with a possible D match to TRBD1 (5 bases). The CDR3 consists of 14 residues. The V gene's germline CDR1 is SGDLS and CDR2 YYNGEE. V lost 3 bases to trimming and J lost 4 bases, with 12 bases between them. CDR3 loop: CASSAQVGADTQYF. In nucleotides, the CDR3 is TGTGCCAGCAGCGCTCAGGTAGGGGCAGATACGCAGTATTTT.

The chain recombines TRBV5-4 with TRBJ2-7; 9 nucleotides align to TRBD2. Germline CDR1 SGHNT, CDR2 YYREEE (reference sequence). J lost 3 bases, V lost 4 bases, and 8 bases had no gene match. CDR3 size: 15 residues. The CDR3 DNA sequence: TGTGCCAGCAGCCCGGAAGGGACTAGCATCTACGAGCAGTACTTC. Translated: CASSPEGTSIYEQYF.

The chain uses TRBV11-2 and TRBJ1-3; no firm D call. Trimming took 6 bases from V and 3 from J, leaving 18 bases between them. This CDR3 spans 16 amino acids. Germline CDR1 SGHAT, CDR2 FQNNGV. CDR3 sequence reads: CASRPSGPEDGNTIYF. CDR3 DNA: TGTGCCAGCAGGCCATCCGGTCCGGAGGATGGAAACACCATATATTTT.

The chain carries TRBV30 and TRBJ2-3; a weak D match, TRBD2 (6 bases). CDR1 is GTSNPN and CDR2 is SVGIG in the germline V gene (reference sequence). V was trimmed by 0 bases and J by 6 bases, leaving 16 bases between them. This CDR3 contains 15 residues. CDR3 DNA sequence: TGTGCCTGGAGTGTCCCTCCGGGACTTAGGGATACGCAGTATTTT. Translating it yields CAWSVPPGLRDTQYF.

This chain uses TRBV6-5 with TRBJ1-1, with no clear D. This CDR3 is built from 16 residues. Germline V CDR1 and CDR2: MNHEY, SVGAGI. V gave up 4 bases and J gave up 3 bases, with 18 bases separating them. CDR3 nucleotides: TGTGCCAGCAGTTCCATACGGACCCTGACGGACACTGAAGCTTTCTTT. This codes for CASSSIRTLTDTEAFF.

The chain links TRBV5-1 to TRBJ2-7; D not resolved. V was cut by 4 bases and J by 5 bases, with 19 bases left in between. The CDR3 loop spans 15 amino acids. Germline V gene lookup returns CDR1 SGHRS and CDR2 YFSETQ. The CDR3 DNA is TGCGCCAGCAGCCCGAGCCTCCCTGCTTGGGACGAGCAGTACTTC. This gives the protein CASSPSLPAWDEQYF.

The chain is built from TRBV10-3 and TRBJ2-3, with D unclear. The CDR3 contains 15 residues. Germline-derived CDR1 and CDR2 are ENHRY and SYGVKD. V gave up 4 bases and J gave up 0 bases, with 11 bases separating them. The CDR3 is CAISGLWGSTDTQYF. The DNA of the CDR3 is TGTGCCATCAGTGGGTTGTGGGGTAGCACAGATACGCAGTATTTT.

The chain is built from TRBV30 and TRBJ1-3, with D tentatively TRBD1 (5 bases). CDR3 length: 14 amino acids. The V gene lost 7 bases and the J gene lost 0 bases, with 13 bases spanning the gap. CDR1 GTSNPN and CDR2 SVGIG come from the germline V gene (reference sequence). CDR3 region: CASTTAFSGNTIYF. The DNA for the CDR3 is TGTGCCTCCACGACAGCGTTCTCTGGAAACACCATATATTTT.

The chain employs TRBV11-2 and TRBJ1-4; the D gene is possibly TRBD1 (5 bases). Between the trimmed V and J ends, which lost 5 bases and 5 bases, there was a span of 12 bases. The CDR3 sequence is 14 residues long. Germline-derived CDR1 and CDR2 are SGHAT and FQNNGV. The CDR3 DNA sequence: TGTGCCAGCAGCGTCGGGACCCAAAATGAAAAACTGTTTTTT. It codes for CASSVGTQNEKLFF.

This clone was observed once. The J gene is TRBJ2-2, the V gene TRBV30, with TRBD1 as a possible D gene (6 bases). CDR3 size: 14 residues. Trimming took 4 bases from V and 0 from J, leaving 9 bases between them. In germline, CDR1 is GTSNPN, CDR2 SVGIG (reference sequence). The CDR3 region has the DNA TGTGCCTGGAAGGGACACACGAACACCGGGGAGCTGTTTTTT. Translated, it gives CAWKGHTNTGELFF.

The chain has TRBV7-9 and TRBJ2-2; the D is unclear. Germline V gene lookup returns CDR1 SEHNR and CDR2 FQNEAQ (reference sequence). V lost 2 bases and J 0 bases, leaving 7 bases between the germline ends. The CDR3 covers 15 residues. In DNA form, the CDR3 reads TGTGCCAGCAGCTTAAACACAGCGAACACCGGGGAGCTGTTTTTT. Protein product: CASSLNTANTGELFF.

The chain links TRBV6-5 to TRBJ2-7, with D possibly TRBD1 on 6 matching bases. V was clipped by 1 base and J by 2 bases, with 12 bases between them. This CDR3 has 15 residues. Germline V lookup: CDR1 MNHEY, CDR2 SVGAGI. Here the CDR3 reads CASSYLAGDAYEQYF. DNA for the CDR3: TGTGCCAGCAGTTACTTGGCAGGGGACGCCTACGAGCAGTACTTC.